This paragraph reports one T cell receptor (beta chain). The antigen is not known. This sample is drawn from a study of cytomegalovirus exposure and HLA in healthy donors. Study in general: The study's early data release held tens of millions of unique TCRs from HLA-typed donors. Broader study findings: Most likely, a cluster of highly shared sequence variants arose as a sequencing artifact. In a later analysis, CMV-associated beta chains were mostly HLA-associated, it appeared. TCR beta sequences numbering around 15,000 were associated with HLA alleles at 0.05 false discovery rate in a later analysis.

This PCR relied on a set of 60 Vbeta primers and 13 Jbeta primers. Method: immunoSEQ multiplex PCR; TCRdb's copy keeps in-frame clones and lacks some. The table records around 60,000 clones, more than 60% of them present only once. Deletions cut 0 bases from V and 0 bases from J, with 5 bases between. CDR1 and CDR2 from the germline V gene are SGHRS and YFSETQ. The CDR3 runs to 14 residues. The source material was PBMCs. This clonotype originated in a man in his fifties or sixties in good health and CMV-seropositive. The rearrangement links TRBV5-1 to TRBJ2-3; D is undetermined. The CDR3 sequence: CASSLGLSTDTQYF. The CDR3 bases are TGCGCCAGCAGCTTGGGACTGAGCACAGATACGCAGTATTTT.